The entry that follows covers one TCR beta chain sequence. From germline, CDR1 is SGHTA and CDR2 FQGTGA. V dropped 5 bases and J dropped 1 base, with 8 bases sitting between them. The CDR3 runs 13 residues. The sample is drawn from a study of cytomegalovirus exposure and HLA in healthy donors. Primers: 60 Vbeta forward and 13 Jbeta reverse. This table comes from immunoSEQ multiplex PCR, and its TCRdb copy is limited to in-frame clones, with some not included. The repertoire holds about 190,000 clones, with 75% to 85% as singletons. V gene TRBV7-3 combines with J gene TRBJ1-1; D perhaps matches TRBD1 (6 bases). This receptor was obtained from a boy between 5 and 17 years old in good health and CMV-seronegative. Input material: PBMCs. The CDR3 DNA reads as TGTGCCAGCAGCCAACAGGGGAACACTGAAGCTTTCTTT. Amino acids: CASSQQGNTEAFF.